The clone carrying this TCR beta chain was seen at least ten times. The antigen is undetermined. TCRdb reprocessed the reads with MiXCR, giving one entry per CDR3 protein. This sample has hundreds of thousands of distinct CDR3 sequences, with 15% to 20% found just once. This specimen comes from a study of T cell repertoires in cytomegalovirus infection. Background on the study: Signatures in public TCR beta sequences pointed to both CMV infection and matching HLA type. Study observations and caveats: Clonotypes of TCR beta that were HLA-C-restricted and CMV-specific dominated the ex vivo response.

Germline loops: CDR1 SGHTA, CDR2 FQGNSA. The length of the CDR3 is 15 residues. The V and J ends lost 2 bases and 4 bases respectively, with 14 bases between them. The gene calls are TRBV7-2 and TRBJ2-5, with D possibly being TRBD2 (5 bases). Sequenced: PBMCs. The sequence was collected from a human donor in good health (CMV status not recorded). Some clones in this sample may be carry-over from other donors' samples. CDR3 sequence: CASSLTGLRGETQYF. For the CDR3, the DNA is TGTGCCAGCAGCTTAACGGGATTACGGGGAGAGACCCAGTACTTC.